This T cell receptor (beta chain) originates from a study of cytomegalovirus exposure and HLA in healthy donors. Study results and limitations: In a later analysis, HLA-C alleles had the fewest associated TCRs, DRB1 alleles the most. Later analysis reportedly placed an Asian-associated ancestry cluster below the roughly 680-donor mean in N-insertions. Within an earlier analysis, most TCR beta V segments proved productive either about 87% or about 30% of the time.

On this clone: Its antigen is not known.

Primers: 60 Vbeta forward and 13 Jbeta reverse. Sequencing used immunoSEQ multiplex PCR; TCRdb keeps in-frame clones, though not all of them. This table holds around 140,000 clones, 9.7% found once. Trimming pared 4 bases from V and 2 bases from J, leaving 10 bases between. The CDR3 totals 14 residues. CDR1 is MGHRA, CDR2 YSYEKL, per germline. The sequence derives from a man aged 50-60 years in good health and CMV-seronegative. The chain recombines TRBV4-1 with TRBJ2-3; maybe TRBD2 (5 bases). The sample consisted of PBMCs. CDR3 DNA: TGCGCCAGCAGCCTAAGAGGACTCACAGATACGCAGTATTTT. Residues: CASSLRGLTDTQYF.